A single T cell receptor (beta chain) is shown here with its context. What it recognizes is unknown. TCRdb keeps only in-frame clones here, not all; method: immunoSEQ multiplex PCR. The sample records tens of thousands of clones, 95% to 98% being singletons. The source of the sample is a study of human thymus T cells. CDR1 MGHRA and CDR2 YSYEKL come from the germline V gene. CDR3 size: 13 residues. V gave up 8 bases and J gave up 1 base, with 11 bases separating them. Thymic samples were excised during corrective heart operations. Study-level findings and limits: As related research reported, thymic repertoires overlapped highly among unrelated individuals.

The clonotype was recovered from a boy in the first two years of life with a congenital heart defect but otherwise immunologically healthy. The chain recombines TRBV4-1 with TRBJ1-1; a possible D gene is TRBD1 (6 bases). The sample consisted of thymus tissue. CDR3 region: CASARQENTEAFF. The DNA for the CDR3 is TGCGCCAGCGCACGACAGGAGAACACTGAAGCTTTCTTT.